A selection of T cell receptor beta chains follows, all from one sample in a study of siplizumab effects on memory and regulatory T cells. Repertoires were generated with immunoSEQ multiplex PCR, while TCRdb's copy carries only in-frame clones and drops some. Of about 87,000 clones detected, about 90% appear once; the ten largest clones hold about 16%. Sequenced input: CD4+ T cells sorted from blood. These receptors were collected from a human donor in good health. CDR3s leave out the opening cysteine and the closing phenylalanine or tryptophan. A D gene is named only where the DNA matches it firmly.

11,TRBV29-1,NA,SVGGGTNEKLF
11,TRBV19,NA,ASSIDGPDTIY
13,TRBV7-2,TRBD1,ASSYWTGEKGEAF
13,TRBV6-6,NA,ASSYARSFVGELF
13,TRBV30,NA,AWSPAGNQNYGYT
13,TRBV7-8,NA,ASSPQMGADNEQF
13,TRBV18,TRBD1,ASSRDRVGMETQY
13,TRBV4-1,NA,ASSPRRDINQPQH
13,TRBV7-8,NA,ASSLGGVVSYEQY
11,TRBV5-5,NA,ASSSDPVSEQY
11,TRBV7-6,NA,ASSLRVGETQY
10,TRBV7-8,NA,ASSPSPTKAF
13,TRBV5-1,TRBD1,ASSLGTGATDTQY
13,TRBV11-2,TRBD1,ASSWAGQGNNEQF
14,TRBV25-1,TRBD2,ASSENRSGRFYEQY
13,TRBV27,NA,ATRGLGQTSEKLF
12,TRBV4-2,NA,ASSQDGGLGGYT
13,TRBV4-1,TRBD2,ASSRDSGRAETQY
13,TRBV18,NA,ASSPTQGGGYEQY
11,TRBV19,NA,ASSIVEGTAQY
14,TRBV2,NA,ASSEAGTITRGVQH
11,TRBV4-3,NA,ASSQELGNTIY
14,TRBV19,TRBD2,ASSILAASSYNEQF
12,TRBV7-8,NA,ASSVIGKTDTQY
12,TRBV11-3,NA,ASSLGASTDTQY
12,TRBV28,NA,ASSFQGSSYEQY
12,TRBV11-3,NA,ASSGREFGNIQY
14,TRBV4-1,NA,ASSQDWGFSGNTIY
12,TRBV2,TRBD1,ASDRLTGGNEQF
12,TRBV19,NA,ASSFLQSNQPQH
11,TRBV19,TRBD1,ATLGTGGREQY
14,TRBV10-3,NA,AISESMQGRQGGYT
12,TRBV5-4,TRBD1,ASSSGQGYNEQF
15,TRBV5-6,NA,ASSLVSRGRDTGELF
11,TRBV7-2,NA,ASSSSREETQY
13,TRBV2,TRBD2,ASSDASGTVDTQY
13,TRBV5-1,NA,ASRNAGNPQSEQY
13,TRBV7-9,TRBD2,ASSLGTSGNNEQF
13,TRBV11-1,TRBD1,ASSSRNRGSHEQY
13,TRBV7-2,TRBD2,ASSLARLAGGEQY
11,TRBV28,TRBD1,ASRGQGADGYT
11,TRBV5-1,NA,ASSLGVNQPQH
11,TRBV9,NA,ASSVAQGEKLF
12,TRBV6-5,NA,ASSNGRLYNEQF
11,TRBV7-3,TRBD1,ASSPGQGAVAF
13,TRBV6-5,TRBD2,ASSYSGLARNEQF
11,TRBV30,TRBD1,AWSPDREQPQH